These 27 T cell receptor beta chains came from one sample sequenced in a study of shared clonotypes between healthy human individuals. Clones were read by immunoSEQ multiplex PCR, and TCRdb kept only the in-frame ones, dropping some. The sample lists more than 1.2 million clones, roughly 98.5% seen once, with approximately 0.4% in the top ten. Sequenced: naive CD4+ T cells sorted from blood. Noted subset: CD45RA+ positively selected. The receptor source for this set is a young man in good health.

The V gene is TRBV10-1, the J gene TRBJ2-5, with TRBD2 identical over 7 bases. The CDR3 extends over 16 amino acids. V dropped 0 bases and J dropped 2; count of bases not matched to a gene: 6. Per germline, CDR1 WNHNN and CDR2 SYGVQD (reference sequence). The CDR3 nucleotides are TGCGCCAGCAGTGAGTCCCTAGCGGAGTTACAAGAGACCCAGTACTTC. The encoded protein is CASSESLAELQETQYF.

The V and J genes are TRBV6-6 and TRBJ1-4; tentatively, D is TRBD1 (5 bases). The CDR3 has 14 amino acids. V shed 5 bases and J shed 6 bases, with 13 bases lying between them. CDR1 is MNHNY and CDR2 is SVGAGI in the germline V gene (reference sequence). The CDR3 sequence: CASSAPGADEKLFF. CDR3 nucleotides: TGTGCCAGCAGTGCCCCCGGGGCCGATGAAAAACTGTTTTTT.

V usage is TRBV7-3 and J usage is TRBJ2-1; D unresolved. Germline V CDR1 and CDR2: SGHTA, FQGTGA. Trimming removed 0 bases from V and 7 bases from J, with 7 bases in between. The CDR3 covers 13 residues. DNA of the CDR3: TGTGCCAGCAGCTTAACGGGCGCTAATGAGCAGTTCTTC. It encodes CASSLTGANEQFF.

V gene TRBV5-1 combines with J gene TRBJ2-7; TRBD2 aligns across 10 bases. Germline loops: CDR1 SGHRS, CDR2 YFSETQ. V was pared by 2 bases and J by 7 bases, with 6 bases of the junction left unmatched. CDR3 size: 14 residues. The CDR3: CASSLAGGPREQYF. CDR3 bases: TGCGCCAGCAGCTTAGCGGGAGGGCCGCGGGAGCAGTACTTC.

The rearrangement uses TRBV5-1 and TRBJ1-2, with a possible D match to TRBD1 (6 bases). The CDR3 has 15 amino acids. Trimming took 5 bases from V and 1 from J, leaving 15 bases between them. CDR1 is SGHRS and CDR2 is YFSETQ in the germline V gene. Written as DNA, the CDR3 is TGCGCCAGCAGTTTTTCAGAGGGGGTTAACTATGGCTACACCTTC. Translation gives CASSFSEGVNYGYTF. The full variable domain, in which reference TRBV5-1 and TRBJ1-2 provide the parts outside the CDR3, is KAGVTQTPRYLIKTRGQQVTLSCSPISGHRSVSWYQQTPGQGLQFLFEYFSETQRNKGNFPGRFSGRQFSNSRSEMNVSTLELGDSALYLCASSFSEGVNYGYTFGSGTRLTVV.

The chain couples TRBV19 to TRBJ2-3; possibly TRBD1 or TRBD2 for D (6 bases each). V was trimmed by 2 bases and J by 2 bases, leaving 11 bases between them. There are 15 residues in the CDR3. Germline V CDR1 and CDR2: LNHDA, SQIVND (reference sequence). The CDR3 DNA is TGTGCCAGTAGTATACCCGGGGGCCTCACAGATACGCAGTATTTT. Translating gives CASSIPGGLTDTQYF.

The CDR3 bases are TGTGCCAGCAGTTTATTGCTCTATGGCTACACCTTC. Its translation: CASSLLLYGYTF. The chain recombines TRBV28 with TRBJ1-2; unclear D gene. The length of the CDR3 is 12 residues. With 1 base removed from V and 4 bases from J, the gap between germline ends came to 4 bases. The germline gives CDR1 MDHEN, CDR2 SYDVKM.

The chain employs TRBV5-1 and TRBJ2-2; 7 bases agree with TRBD2. V shed 2 bases and J 3 bases; nucleotides not matched to a gene: 4. The CDR3 contains 15 residues. Germline-derived CDR1 and CDR2 are SGHRS and YFSETQ. In nucleotides, the CDR3 is TGCGCCAGCAGCTTTGCGGCGGGAGACACCGGGGAGCTGTTTTTT. Protein: CASSFAAGDTGELFF.

The V gene is TRBV18, the J gene TRBJ2-7; 12 bases line up with TRBD2. The germline V gene encodes CDR1 KGHSH and CDR2 LQKENI. The CDR3 is 15 residues long. Unmatched junction bases numbered 6, after V lost 3 bases and J lost 6 bases. DNA for the CDR3: TGTGCCAGCTCACCGCCTAGCGGGAGGGCCTCCGAGCAGTACTTC. Translated, it gives CASSPPSGRASEQYF.

The rearrangement links TRBV28 to TRBJ1-5; 8 bases match TRBD1. Trimming removed 2 bases from V and 7 bases from J; junction bases left unmatched: 10. Germline values: CDR1 MDHEN, CDR2 SYDVKM. The CDR3 consists of 16 residues. The CDR3 loop is CASSLARTGFLQPQHF. As DNA, the CDR3 is TGTGCCAGCAGTTTAGCCCGGACAGGGTTCCTACAGCCCCAGCATTTT.

The chain is built from TRBV5-1 and TRBJ1-1; D unclear. V was cut by 0 bases and J by 0 bases, with 6 bases left in between. The CDR3 length is 14 residues. The germline V gene encodes CDR1 SGHRS and CDR2 YFSETQ. The chain's CDR3 is CASSLEKMNTEAFF. The CDR3, as DNA: TGCGCCAGCAGCTTGGAGAAGATGAACACTGAAGCTTTCTTT.

V gene TRBV7-2 combines with J gene TRBJ2-1; 12 bases are shared with TRBD2. This CDR3 has 16 residues. In germline, CDR1 is SGHTA, CDR2 FQGNSA. Unmatched junction bases numbered 8, after V lost 4 bases and J lost 7 bases. The CDR3 here is CASSSASGRALNEQFF. CDR3 DNA sequence: TGTGCCAGCAGCTCTGCTAGCGGGAGGGCCTTGAATGAGCAGTTCTTC.

The V and J genes are TRBV28 and TRBJ2-3, with 8 positions matching TRBD1. Trimming removed 5 bases from V and 0 bases from J; junction bases left unmatched: 16. The CDR3 spans 19 residues. Germline V gene lookup returns CDR1 MDHEN and CDR2 SYDVKM. The DNA for the CDR3 is TGTGCCAGCAGTCCTCGGACAGGGAGGCTTACTCTGAGCACAGATACGCAGTATTTT. It specifies CASSPRTGRLTLSTDTQYF.

The V gene is TRBV7-9, the J gene TRBJ2-6; D is possibly TRBD1 or TRBD2 (5 bases each). The ends were cut back, 0 bases at V and 4 bases at J, with 16 bases in the middle. CDR1 is SEHNR and CDR2 is FQNEAQ in the germline V gene (reference sequence). The CDR3 spans 18 residues. This chain's CDR3 is CASSLATGLGVGANVLTF. The CDR3 DNA is TGTGCCAGCAGCTTAGCCACAGGCCTCGGGGTGGGGGCCAACGTCCTGACTTTC.

This clone appeared once. Other DNA sequences in the sample encode the same CDR3. V gene TRBV18 combines with J gene TRBJ2-5; 9 nucleotides match TRBD1. CDR1 KGHSH and CDR2 LQKENI come from the germline V gene. Trimming at V came to 2 bases and at J to 3 bases, leaving 4 bases not matched to a gene. The CDR3 loop spans 15 amino acids. The CDR3 spells CASSPGTGGEETQYF. CDR3 coding DNA: TGTGCCAGCTCACCAGGAACAGGGGGCGAAGAGACCCAGTACTTC. Filled out from reference TRBV18 and TRBJ2-5, the complete variable domain reads NAGVMQNPRHLVRRRGQEARLRCSPMKGHSHVYWYRQLPEEGLKFMVYLQKENIIDESGMPKERFSAEFPKEGPSILRIQQVVRGDSAAYFCASSPGTGGEETQYFGPGTRLLVL.

CDR3 nucleotides: TGTGCCACCAGCCCCCGTGGGAGGGGCGGCCCGTACAATGAGCAGTTCTTC. It yields the protein CATSPRGRGGPYNEQFF. This chain links TRBV15 with TRBJ2-1, with 7 bases fitting TRBD2. Germline CDR1 reads LNHNV; CDR2 reads YYDKDF (reference sequence). The CDR3 loop spans 17 amino acids. V lost 5 bases to trimming and J lost 4 bases; unmatched junction nucleotides: 14.

The chain couples TRBV6-1 to TRBJ2-1; a possible D gene is TRBD1 (6 bases). Trimming pared 5 bases from V and 7 bases from J, leaving 9 bases between. The CDR3 length is 12 residues. Germline V gene sequence: CDR1 MNHNS, CDR2 SASEGT. Written as DNA, the CDR3 is TGTGCCAGCAGTTGGGGGCCGAATGAGCAGTTCTTC. Translation: CASSWGPNEQFF.

The table lists this clone with a count of one. The gene calls are TRBV6-1 and TRBJ2-1, with a possible D match to TRBD2 (6 bases). The CDR3 extends over 15 amino acids. V lost 6 bases, J lost 0 bases, and 12 bases lay in between. Germline-derived CDR1 and CDR2 are MNHNS and SASEGT. CDR3 region: CASRSLGSSYNEQFF. The CDR3 DNA sequence: TGTGCCAGCAGGAGTCTCGGGAGCTCCTACAATGAGCAGTTCTTC.

A note on this clone: Other DNA sequences in this sample translate to the same CDR3. The chain employs TRBV5-1 and TRBJ2-5; 15 nucleotides line up with TRBD2. The J segment lost 1 base and the V segment lost 2 bases, leaving 3 bases of the junction unmatched. Germline loops: CDR1 SGHRS, CDR2 YFSETQ. The CDR3 consists of 17 residues. The CDR3 DNA sequence: TGCGCCAGCAGCTTAGGACTAGCGGGAGGGGTCCAAGAGACCCAGTACTTC. Its protein is CASSLGLAGGVQETQYF.

V is TRBV5-1 and J is TRBJ1-4; D not certain. Per germline, CDR1 SGHRS and CDR2 YFSETQ. This CDR3 spans 15 amino acids. V dropped 1 base and J dropped 5 bases, with 12 bases sitting between them. The CDR3 nucleotides are TGCGCCAGCAGCTTGACTTTGGGAAACAATGAAAAACTGTTTTTT. Translated: CASSLTLGNNEKLFF.

The gene calls are TRBV5-1 and TRBJ1-5; D gene ambiguous. The CDR3 spans 13 residues. V lost 2 bases and J lost 5, with 8 bases in between. CDR1 is SGHRS, CDR2 YFSETQ, per germline. The CDR3 protein is CASSFNTDQPQHF. The CDR3 DNA reads as TGCGCCAGCAGCTTCAACACCGATCAGCCCCAGCATTTT.

This clone was picked up one time. J is TRBJ1-5 and V is TRBV18; D unresolved. With 2 bases removed from V and 5 bases from J, the gap between germline ends came to 7 bases. CDR3 size: 13 residues. Germline assignment: CDR1 KGHSH and CDR2 LQKENI. This chain's CDR3 is CASSPLLDQPQHF. The CDR3 nucleotides are TGTGCCAGCTCACCATTGTTAGATCAGCCCCAGCATTTT.

This clone was recorded once. The chain combines TRBV7-2 with TRBJ2-7; D assignment may be TRBD1 or TRBD2 (5 bases each). CDR3 size: 13 residues. CDR1 is SGHTA, CDR2 FQGNSA, per germline. V lost 5 bases to trimming and J lost 5 bases, with 13 bases between them. CDR3 DNA sequence: TGTGCCAGCAGCCCCCCAGGGAGCCACGAGCAGTACTTC. This sequence encodes CASSPPGSHEQYF.

V is TRBV14 and J is TRBJ2-2, with D unresolved. The V end lost 1 base, the J end lost 4 bases, and 7 bases lay between the germline ends. From germline, CDR1 is SGHDN and CDR2 FVKESK. The CDR3 sequence is 14 residues long. CDR3 DNA: TGTGCCAGCAGCCAAGTCACGCGCACCGGGGAGCTGTTTTTT. Residues: CASSQVTRTGELFF.

The chain employs TRBV29-1 and TRBJ2-3, with no clear D. The CDR3 length is 13 residues. The V gene lost 4 bases and the J gene lost 6 bases, with 14 bases spanning the gap. CDR1 is SQVTM, CDR2 ANQGSEA, per germline. The chain's CDR3 is CSVVRALGDTQYF. DNA for the CDR3: TGCAGCGTTGTTAGGGCCCTGGGCGATACGCAGTATTTT.

The chain has TRBV9 and TRBJ2-4, with 10 bases aligning to TRBD2. After removal of 0 bases from V and 9 bases from J, the junction contained 9 bases not matched to a gene. The germline CDR1 and CDR2 sequences are SGDLS and YYNGEE. The CDR3 sequence is 16 residues long. CDR3 bases: TGTGCCAGCAGCGTAGCCCTAGCGGGAGTTGCGGGCATTCAGTACTTC. Translating gives CASSVALAGVAGIQYF.

The chain is built from TRBV18 and TRBJ2-7, with D uncertain. Trimming removed 2 bases at V and 3 bases at J, with 11 bases between. The CDR3 runs 14 residues. Germline CDR1 KGHSH, CDR2 LQKENI. CDR3 DNA sequence: TGTGCCAGCTCACCATCAGGTATTCTCTACGAGCAGTACTTC. This sequence encodes CASSPSGILYEQYF. Combining the CDR3 with reference TRBV18 and TRBJ2-7 gives the whole variable domain NAGVMQNPRHLVRRRGQEARLRCSPMKGHSHVYWYRQLPEEGLKFMVYLQKENIIDESGMPKERFSAEFPKEGPSILRIQQVVRGDSAAYFCASSPSGILYEQYFGPGTRLTVT.